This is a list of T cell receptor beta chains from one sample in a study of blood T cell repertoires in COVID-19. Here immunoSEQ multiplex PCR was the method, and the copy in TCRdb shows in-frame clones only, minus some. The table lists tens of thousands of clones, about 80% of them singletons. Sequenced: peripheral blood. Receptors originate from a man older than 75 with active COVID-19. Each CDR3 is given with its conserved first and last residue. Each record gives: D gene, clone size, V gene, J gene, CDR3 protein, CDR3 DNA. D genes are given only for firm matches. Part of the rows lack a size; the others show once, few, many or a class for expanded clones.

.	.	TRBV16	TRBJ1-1	CASSPHRQAQIEAFF	TGTGCCAGCAGCCCACACAGACAGGCCCAAATTGAAGCTTTCTTT
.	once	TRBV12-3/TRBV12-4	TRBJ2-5	CASSSVETQYF	TGTGCCAGCAGTTCGGTGGAGACCCAGTACTTC
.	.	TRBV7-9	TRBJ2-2	CASSLALTAGTGELFF	TGTGCCAGCAGCTTAGCGCTGACAGCCGGAACTGGGGAGCTGTTTTTT
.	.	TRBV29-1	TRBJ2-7	CSVDTQGGNYEQYF	TGCAGCGTTGATACACAGGGGGGGAACTACGAGCAGTACTTC
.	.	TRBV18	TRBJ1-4	CASSPGVGEKLFF	TGTGCCAGCTCACCCGGGGTCGGGGAAAAACTGTTTTTT
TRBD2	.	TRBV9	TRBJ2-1	CASSVGLAGIDNEQFF	TGTGCCAGCAGCGTAGGACTAGCGGGGATAGACAATGAGCAGTTCTTC
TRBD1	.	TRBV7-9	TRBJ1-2	CASSYTGGAGGYTF	TGTGCCAGCAGCTACACAGGGGGCGCGGGTGGCTACACCTTC
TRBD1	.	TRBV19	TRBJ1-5	CASSTTGVDQPQHF	TGTGCCAGTAGTACAACAGGGGTGGATCAGCCCCAGCATTTT
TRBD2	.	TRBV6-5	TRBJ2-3	CASGASGGSTDTQYF	TGTGCCAGCGGCGCTAGCGGGGGGAGCACAGATACGCAGTATTTT
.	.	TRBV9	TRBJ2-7	CASSVATQAYEQYF	TGTGCCAGCAGCGTAGCTACACAGGCCTACGAGCAGTACTTC
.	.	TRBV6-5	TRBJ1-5	CASRSSSRDQPQHF	TGTGCCAGCAGAAGTTCTTCCAGGGATCAGCCCCAGCATTTT
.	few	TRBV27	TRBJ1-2	CASKTRPGDYGYTF	TGTGCCAGCAAGACGCGGCCAGGGGACTATGGCTACACCTTC
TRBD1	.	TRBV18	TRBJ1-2	CASSGGTDRYGYTF	TGTGCCAGCTCAGGAGGGACAGATAGATATGGCTACACCTTC
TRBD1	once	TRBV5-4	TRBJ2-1	CASSLEGAREQFF	TGTGCCAGCAGCTTGGAGGGGGCGCGTGAGCAGTTCTTC
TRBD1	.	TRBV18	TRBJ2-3	CASTSGGGTDTQYF	TGTGCCAGCACATCAGGGGGCGGCACAGATACGCAGTATTTT
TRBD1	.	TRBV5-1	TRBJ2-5	CASSSGQPRETQYF	TGCGCCAGCAGCTCGGGACAGCCAAGGGAGACCCAGTACTTC
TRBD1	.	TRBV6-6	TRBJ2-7	CASSRASGQWTSYEQYF	TGTGCCAGCAGTCGAGCCTCGGGACAGTGGACCTCCTACGAGCAGTACTTC
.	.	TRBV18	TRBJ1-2	CASSQNHREDNGYTF	TGTGCCAGCTCACAGAACCACAGGGAAGATAATGGCTACACCTTC
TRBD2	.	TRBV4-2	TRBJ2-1	CASSQDLLAGGGGRNEQFF	TGTGCCAGCAGCCAAGATCTCCTCGCGGGCGGGGGGGGGCGGAATGAGCAGTTCTTC
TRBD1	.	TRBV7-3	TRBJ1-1	CASSRSTGGNTEAFF	TGTGCCAGCAGCCGCTCGACAGGGGGCAACACTGAAGCTTTCTTT
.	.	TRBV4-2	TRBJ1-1	CASSQVGGNTEAFF	TGTGCCAGCAGCCAAGTAGGGGGAAACACTGAAGCTTTCTTT
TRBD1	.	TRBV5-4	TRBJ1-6	CASSSGQGNNSPLHF	TGTGCCAGCAGCTCGGGACAGGGTAATAATTCACCCCTCCACTTT
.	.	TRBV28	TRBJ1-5	CASSLYPGQYSNQPQHF	TGTGCCAGCAGTTTATACCCAGGACAATATAGCAATCAGCCCCAGCATTTT
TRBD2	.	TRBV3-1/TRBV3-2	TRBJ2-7	CASSQGGGSGVYEQYF	TGTGCCAGCAGCCAAGGGGGTGGGAGCGGGGTTTACGAGCAGTACTTC
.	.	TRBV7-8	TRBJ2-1	CASSFYLGQGGFF	TGTGCCAGCAGCTTTTATCTTGGGCAGGGGGGGTTCTTC
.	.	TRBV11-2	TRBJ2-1	CASSLATNEQFF	TGTGCCAGCAGCTTAGCAACAAATGAGCAGTTCTTC
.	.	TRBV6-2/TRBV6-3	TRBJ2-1	CASSTPSEPKSEFF	TGTGCCAGCAGTACCCCCAGCGAGCCTAAGAGCGAATTCTTC
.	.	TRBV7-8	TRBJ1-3	CASSLPGPHSGNTIYF	TGTGCCAGCAGCTTACCAGGCCCGCACTCTGGAAACACCATATATTTT
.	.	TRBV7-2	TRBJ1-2	CASSLQTASYGYTF	TGTGCCAGCAGCTTACAGACAGCCTCCTATGGCTACACCTTC
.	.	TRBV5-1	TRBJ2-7	CASSLGGLEQYF	TGCGCCAGCAGCTTGGGGGGCTTGGAGCAGTACTTC
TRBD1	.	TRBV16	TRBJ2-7	CASRPTGVDEQYF	TGTGCCAGCAGGCCAACAGGGGTTGACGAGCAGTACTTC
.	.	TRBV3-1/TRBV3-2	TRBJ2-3	CASSSANTQYF	TGTGCCAGCAGCAGCGCGAATACGCAGTATTTT
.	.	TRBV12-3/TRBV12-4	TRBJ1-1	CASWTENTEAFF	TGTGCCAGCTGGACAGAGAACACTGAAGCTTTCTTT
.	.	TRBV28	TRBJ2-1	CASSPGPRGMSYNEQFF	TGTGCCAGCAGCCCCGGGCCTCGCGGGATGTCCTACAATGAGCAGTTCTTC
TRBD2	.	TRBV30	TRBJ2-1	CAWRLAGRNEQFF	TGTGCCTGGAGACTAGCGGGACGCAACGAGCAGTTCTTC
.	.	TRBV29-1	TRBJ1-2	CSDRQKSVYTF	TGCAGCGACCGCCAGAAAAGCGTTTACACCTTC
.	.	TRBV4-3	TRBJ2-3	CASSQGWQDTQYF	TGCGCCAGCAGCCAAGGATGGCAGGATACGCAGTATTTT
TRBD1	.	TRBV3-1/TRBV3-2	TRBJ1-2	CASSHRDRGFHSYGYTF	TGTGCCAGCAGCCACCGGGACAGGGGATTTCACTCCTATGGCTACACCTTC
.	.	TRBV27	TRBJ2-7	CASSKSHGGEQYF	TGTGCCAGCAGTAAGTCCCACGGGGGCGAGCAGTACTTC
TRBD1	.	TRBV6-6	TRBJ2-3	CASSRTGGAGLGDTQYF	TGTGCCAGCAGTCGGACAGGGGGCGCCGGTTTAGGAGATACGCAGTATTTT
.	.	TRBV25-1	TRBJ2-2	CASSSQGNTGELFF	TGTGCCAGCAGTTCTCAGGGAAACACCGGGGAGCTGTTTTTT
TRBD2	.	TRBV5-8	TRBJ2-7	CASSWGLAGGISYEQYF	TGTGCCAGCAGCTGGGGACTAGCGGGAGGAATTTCCTACGAGCAGTACTTC
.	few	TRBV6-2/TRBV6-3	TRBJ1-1	CASTPGGFGFNTEAFF	TGTGCCAGCACCCCCGGGGGTTTTGGATTTAACACTGAAGCTTTCTTT
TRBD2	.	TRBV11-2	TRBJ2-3	CASSRRSGGSTDTQYF	TGTGCCAGCAGCCGAAGAAGCGGGGGGAGCACAGATACGCAGTATTTT
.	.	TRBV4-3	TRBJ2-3	CASSQDTFSARPDTQYF	TGCGCCAGCAGCCAAGATACATTCTCGGCCAGGCCAGATACGCAGTATTTT
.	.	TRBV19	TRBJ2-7	CASSTGLGRESSYEQYF	TGTGCCAGTAGTACCGGTCTGGGCAGAGAAAGCTCCTACGAGCAGTACTTC
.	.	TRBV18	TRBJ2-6	CASSPYSGANVLTF	TGTGCCAGCTCACCATACTCTGGGGCCAACGTCCTGACTTTC
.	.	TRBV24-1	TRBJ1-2	CATSDSTTGNYGYTF	TGTGCCACCAGTGATTCGACGACAGGAAACTATGGCTACACCTTC
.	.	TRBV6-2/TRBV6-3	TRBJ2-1	CASSRDSPGEQFF	TGTGCCAGCAGTCGGGACTCCCCTGGAGAGCAGTTCTTC
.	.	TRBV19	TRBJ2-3	CASSIIAGYRSDTQYF	TGTGCCAGTAGTATAATTGCAGGCTACCGATCAGATACGCAGTATTTT
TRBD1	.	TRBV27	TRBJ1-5	CASSLKPPGGRNQPQHF	TGTGCCAGCAGTTTAAAGCCCCCAGGGGGGCGGAATCAGCCCCAGCATTTT
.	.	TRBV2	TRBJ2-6	CASSEWAGGANVLTF	TGTGCCAGCAGTGAATGGGCGGGAGGGGCCAACGTCCTGACTTTC
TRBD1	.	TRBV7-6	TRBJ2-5	CASSLGTGAETQYF	TGTGCCAGCAGCCTAGGGACAGGAGCAGAGACCCAGTACTTC
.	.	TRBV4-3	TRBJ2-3	CASSQDYVEADTQYF	TGCGCCAGCAGCCAAGATTATGTAGAGGCAGATACGCAGTATTTT
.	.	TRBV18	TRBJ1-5	CASSPSGFNQPQHF	TGTGCCAGCTCACCATCAGGGTTCAATCAGCCCCAGCATTTT
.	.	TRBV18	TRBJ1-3	CASSPGQYSGNTIYF	TGTGCCAGCTCTCCTGGACAGTACTCTGGAAACACCATATATTTT
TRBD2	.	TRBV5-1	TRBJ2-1	CASKFGREGFYEQFF	TGCGCCAGCAAGTTCGGGCGGGAGGGCTTCTATGAGCAGTTCTTC
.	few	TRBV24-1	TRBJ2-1	CATSDRRLGLIGSEQFF	TGTGCCACCAGTGACCGGAGACTAGGCCTGATCGGGAGTGAGCAGTTCTTC
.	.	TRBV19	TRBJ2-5	CASSMGIRSRGQETQYF	TGTGCCAGTAGTATGGGGATTCGCTCCCGGGGGCAAGAGACCCAGTACTTC
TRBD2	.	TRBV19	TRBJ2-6	CASSTGLAGPSGANVLTF	TGTGCCAGTAGTACAGGACTAGCGGGCCCTTCTGGGGCCAACGTCCTGACTTTC